One sample yielded the 9 T cell receptor beta chains listed below, sequenced in a study of blood T cell repertoires in COVID-19. Some clones are missing from TCRdb's copy, which holds only in-frame ones; the method was immunoSEQ multiplex PCR. The data show under 350,000 clones, 80% to 90% seen once. The sequenced sample consisted of peripheral blood. Receptor source: a woman in her seventies with acute or convalescent COVID-19.

The chain carries TRBV11-2 and TRBJ2-7, with TRBD2 as a possible D gene (6 bases). The V gene lost 1 base and the J gene lost 3 bases, with 7 bases spanning the gap. Per the germline V gene, CDR1 is SGHAT and CDR2 is FQNNGV. CDR3 length: 13 residues. This chain's CDR3 is CASSLGGVYEQYF. CDR3 sequence (DNA): TGTGCCAGCAGCTTAGGGGGGGTCTACGAGCAGTACTTC.

This clone was seen once. This CDR3 reads CASSLGTGNGNTIYF. As DNA, the CDR3 is TGCGCCAGCAGCTTGGGGACAGGCAATGGAAACACCATATATTTT. The chain links TRBV5-1 to TRBJ1-3, with 7 positions matching TRBD1. Losses at the gene ends were 0 bases for V and 3 bases for J; bases not matched to a gene: 3. Looked up from germline, CDR1 is SGHRS and CDR2 is YFSETQ. The CDR3 extends over 15 amino acids.

The rearrangement links TRBV7-9 to TRBJ2-5, with no clear D. This CDR3 is built from 12 residues. Germline CDR1 is SEHNR and CDR2 is FQNEAQ (reference sequence). V was cut by 2 bases and J by 5 bases, with 6 bases left in between. Written as DNA, the CDR3 is TGTGCCAGCAGCTTAAATAGTGAGACCCAGTACTTC. It yields the protein CASSLNSETQYF.

The chain recombines TRBV30 with TRBJ2-7; a possible D gene is TRBD1 (6 bases). V was shortened by 3 bases and J by 5 bases, with 11 bases between the two germline ends. The V gene's germline CDR1 is GTSNPN and CDR2 SVGIG (reference sequence). The CDR3 is made up of 12 amino acids. The CDR3 here is CAWSEGGNEQYF. The CDR3 nucleotides read TGTGCCTGGAGCGAAGGGGGAAACGAGCAGTACTTC.

The CDR3 sequence is CASSPVQGAFGEAFF. CDR3 DNA: TGTGCCAGCAGCCCAGTACAGGGGGCCTTTGGTGAAGCTTTCTTT. This sequence joins TRBV7-9 and TRBJ1-1, with 9 bases fitting TRBD1. CDR3 length: 15 residues. With 5 bases clipped from V and 7 bases from J, the junction kept 11 bases outside the gene matches. Germline V CDR1 and CDR2: SEHNR, FQNEAQ (reference sequence). The complete variable domain, with remaining parts taken from reference TRBV7-9 and TRBJ1-1, reads DTGVSQNPRHKITKRGQNVTFRCDPISEHNRLYWYRQTLGQGPEFLTYFQNEAQLEKSRLLSDRFSAERPKGSFSTLEIQRTEQGDSAMYLCASSPVQGAFGEAFFGQGTRLTVV.

CDR3: CASSPWEPSTLAKNIQYF. CDR3 nucleotide sequence: TGTGCCAGCTCACCTTGGGAGCCCTCCACGTTAGCCAAAAACATTCAGTACTTC. The genes are TRBV18 and TRBJ2-4; possible D gene TRBD2, 5 bases. Looked up from germline, CDR1 is KGHSH and CDR2 is LQKENI. This CDR3 comprises 18 residues. Deletions cut 3 bases from V and 0 bases from J, with 18 bases between.

V usage is TRBV6-5 and J usage is TRBJ1-2; 10 nucleotides line up with TRBD1. Germline V CDR1 and CDR2: MNHEY, SVGAGI. CDR3 length equals 13 residues. V dropped 5 bases and J dropped 12; count of bases not matched to a gene: 9. CDR3 region: CASSTTGTGVHTF. Here the CDR3 DNA reads TGTGCCAGCAGTACTACCGGGACAGGGGTTCACACCTTC.

V is TRBV3-1 (or the pseudogene TRBV3-2) and J is TRBJ2-3, with a possible D match to TRBD1 (6 bases). V lost 1 base to trimming and J lost 6 bases, with 14 bases between them. CDR1 LGHDT and CDR2 YNNKEL come from the germline V gene (reference sequence). The CDR3 length is 15 residues. The CDR3 nucleotides are TGTGCCAGCAGCCAAGGGGGGCAGATCCTGGATACGCAGTATTTT. As protein: CASSQGGQILDTQYF.

This clone was seen only a few times. This sequence joins TRBV4-2 and TRBJ1-3; the D is unclear. Trimming pared 4 bases from V and 0 bases from J, leaving 10 bases between. Germline V gene sequence: CDR1 LGHNA, CDR2 YNFKEQ. CDR3 length: 15 amino acids. The CDR3 sequence is CASSPAALSGNTIYF. The CDR3 nucleotides are TGTGCCAGCAGCCCCGCGGCCCTCTCTGGAAACACCATATATTTT.